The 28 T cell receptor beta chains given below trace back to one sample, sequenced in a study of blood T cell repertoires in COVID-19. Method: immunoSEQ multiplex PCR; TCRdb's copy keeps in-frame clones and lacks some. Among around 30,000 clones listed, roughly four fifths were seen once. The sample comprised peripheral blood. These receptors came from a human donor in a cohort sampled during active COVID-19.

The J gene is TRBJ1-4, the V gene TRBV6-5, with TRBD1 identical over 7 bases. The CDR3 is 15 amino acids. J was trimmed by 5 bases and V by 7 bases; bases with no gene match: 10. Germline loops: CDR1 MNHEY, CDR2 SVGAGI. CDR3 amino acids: CASNLKGQRNEKLFF. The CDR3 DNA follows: TGTGCCAGCAATTTGAAGGGACAGCGGAATGAAAAACTGTTTTTT.

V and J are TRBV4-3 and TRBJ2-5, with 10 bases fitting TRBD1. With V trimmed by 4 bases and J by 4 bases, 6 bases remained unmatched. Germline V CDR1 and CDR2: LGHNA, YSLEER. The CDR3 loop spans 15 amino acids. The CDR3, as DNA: TGCGCCAGCAGCCTGGGGACAGGGGCGAGAGAGACCCAGTACTTC. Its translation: CASSLGTGARETQYF.

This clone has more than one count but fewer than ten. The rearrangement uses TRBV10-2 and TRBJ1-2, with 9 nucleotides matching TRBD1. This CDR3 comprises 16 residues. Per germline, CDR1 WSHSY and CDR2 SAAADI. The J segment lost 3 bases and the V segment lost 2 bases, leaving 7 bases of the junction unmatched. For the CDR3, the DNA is TGCGCCAGCAGTGAGCCCCCGGGACAGGGAGACTATGGCTACACCTTC. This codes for CASSEPPGQGDYGYTF.

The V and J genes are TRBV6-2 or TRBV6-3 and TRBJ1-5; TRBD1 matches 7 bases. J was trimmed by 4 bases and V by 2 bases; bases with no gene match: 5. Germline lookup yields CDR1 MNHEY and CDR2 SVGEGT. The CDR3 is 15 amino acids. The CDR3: CASSYGTVANQPQHF. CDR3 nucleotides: TGTGCCAGCAGTTACGGGACAGTCGCTAATCAGCCCCAGCATTTT.

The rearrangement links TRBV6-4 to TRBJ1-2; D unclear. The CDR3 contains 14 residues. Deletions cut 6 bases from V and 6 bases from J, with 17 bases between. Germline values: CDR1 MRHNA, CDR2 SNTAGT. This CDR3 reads CASRNGRPFNGYTF. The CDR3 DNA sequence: TGTGCCAGCAGAAACGGGAGACCTTTTAATGGCTACACCTTC.

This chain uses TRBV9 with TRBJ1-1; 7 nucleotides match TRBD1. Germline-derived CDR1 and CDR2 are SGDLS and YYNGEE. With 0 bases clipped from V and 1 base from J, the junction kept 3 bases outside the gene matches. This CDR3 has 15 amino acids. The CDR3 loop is CASSVGTGANTEAFF. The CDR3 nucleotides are TGTGCCAGCAGCGTAGGTACAGGGGCGAACACTGAAGCTTTCTTT.

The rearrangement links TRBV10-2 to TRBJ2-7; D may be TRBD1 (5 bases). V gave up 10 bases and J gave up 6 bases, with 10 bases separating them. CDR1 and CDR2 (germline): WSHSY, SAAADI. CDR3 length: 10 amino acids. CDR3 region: CATKGSEQYF. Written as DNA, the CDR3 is TGCGCCACAAAGGGGTCCGAGCAGTACTTC.

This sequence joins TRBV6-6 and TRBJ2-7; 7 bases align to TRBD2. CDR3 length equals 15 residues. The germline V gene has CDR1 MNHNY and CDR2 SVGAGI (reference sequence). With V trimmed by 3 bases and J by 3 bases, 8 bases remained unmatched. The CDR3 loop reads CASSYSGGSGYEQYF. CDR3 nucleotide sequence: TGTGCCAGCAGTTATTCGGGAGGTTCGGGCTACGAGCAGTACTTC.

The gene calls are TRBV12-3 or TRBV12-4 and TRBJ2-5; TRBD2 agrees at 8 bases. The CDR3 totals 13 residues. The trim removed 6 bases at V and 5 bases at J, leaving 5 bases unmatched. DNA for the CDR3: TGTGCCAGCAGACCAGCGGGAGTGGAGACCCAGTACTTC. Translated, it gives CASRPAGVETQYF.

CDR3 residues: CASSNGDSTLREKLFF. The CDR3, as DNA: TGTGCCAGTAGTAACGGGGATTCGACCCTGAGGGAAAAACTGTTTTTT. This chain connects TRBV19 to TRBJ1-4; D not certain. Germline V CDR1 and CDR2: LNHDA, SQIVND (reference sequence). Trimming removed 4 bases from V and 8 bases from J, with 20 bases in between. CDR3 length: 16 amino acids. The full variable domain, in which reference TRBV19 and TRBJ1-4 provide the parts outside the CDR3, is DGGITQSPKYLFRKEGQNVTLSCEQNLNHDAMYWYRQDPGQGLRLIYYSQIVNDFQKGDIAEGYSVSREKKESFPLTVTSAQKNPTAFYLCASSNGDSTLREKLFFGSGTQLSVL.

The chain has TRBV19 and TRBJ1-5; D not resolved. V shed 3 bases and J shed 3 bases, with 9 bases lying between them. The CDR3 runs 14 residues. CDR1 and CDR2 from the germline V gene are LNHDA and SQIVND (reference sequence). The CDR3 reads CASSISGYNQPQHF. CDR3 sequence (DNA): TGTGCCAGTAGTATTTCGGGGTACAATCAGCCCCAGCATTTT.

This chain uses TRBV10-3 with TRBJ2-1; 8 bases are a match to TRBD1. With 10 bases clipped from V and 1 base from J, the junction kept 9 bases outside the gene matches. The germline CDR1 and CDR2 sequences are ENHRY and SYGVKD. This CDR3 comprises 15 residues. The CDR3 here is CATTGGQGSYNEQFF. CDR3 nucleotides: TGTGCCACTACAGGGGGGCAGGGGTCCTACAATGAGCAGTTCTTC.

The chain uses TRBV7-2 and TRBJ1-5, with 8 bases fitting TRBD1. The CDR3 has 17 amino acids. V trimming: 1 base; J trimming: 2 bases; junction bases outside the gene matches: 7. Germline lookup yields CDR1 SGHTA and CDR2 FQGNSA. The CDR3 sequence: CASSLEHRGVGNQPQHF. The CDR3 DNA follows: TGTGCCAGCAGCTTAGAACACAGGGGGGTAGGCAATCAGCCCCAGCATTTT.

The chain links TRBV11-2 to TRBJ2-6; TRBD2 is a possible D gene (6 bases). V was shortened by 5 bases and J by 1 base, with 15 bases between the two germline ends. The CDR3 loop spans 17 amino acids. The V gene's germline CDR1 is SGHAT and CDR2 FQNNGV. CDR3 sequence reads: CASSHPGLISGANVLTF. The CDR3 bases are TGTGCCAGCAGCCACCCGGGACTGATTTCTGGGGCCAACGTCCTGACTTTC. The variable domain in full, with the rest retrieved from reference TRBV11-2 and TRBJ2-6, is EAGVAQSPRYKIIEKRQSVAFWCNPISGHATLYWYQQILGQGPKLLIQFQNNGVVDDSQLPKDRFSAERLKGVDSTLKIQPAKLEDSAVYLCASSHPGLISGANVLTFGAGSRLTVL.

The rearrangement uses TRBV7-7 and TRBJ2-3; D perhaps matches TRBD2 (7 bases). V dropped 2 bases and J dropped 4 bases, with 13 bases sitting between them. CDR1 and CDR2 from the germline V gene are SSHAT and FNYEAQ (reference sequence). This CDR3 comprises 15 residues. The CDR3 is CASSLIGGPADTQYF. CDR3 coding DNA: TGTGCCAGCAGCTTAATCGGGGGGCCAGCAGATACGCAGTATTTT.

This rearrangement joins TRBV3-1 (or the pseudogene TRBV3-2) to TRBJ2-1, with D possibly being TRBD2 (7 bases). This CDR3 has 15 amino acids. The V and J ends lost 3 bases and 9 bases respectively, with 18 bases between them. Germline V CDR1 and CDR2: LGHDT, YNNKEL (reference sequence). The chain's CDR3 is CASSQGGGARVEQFF. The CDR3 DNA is TGTGCCAGCAGCCAGGGTGGGGGGGCGAGAGTTGAGCAGTTCTTC.

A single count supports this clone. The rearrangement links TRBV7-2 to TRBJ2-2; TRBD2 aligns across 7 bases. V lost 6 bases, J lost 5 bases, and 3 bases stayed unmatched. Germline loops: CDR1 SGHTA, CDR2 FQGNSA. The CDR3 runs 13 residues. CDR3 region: CASRAGRTGELFF. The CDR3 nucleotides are TGTGCCAGCAGAGCGGGGAGAACCGGGGAGCTGTTTTTT.

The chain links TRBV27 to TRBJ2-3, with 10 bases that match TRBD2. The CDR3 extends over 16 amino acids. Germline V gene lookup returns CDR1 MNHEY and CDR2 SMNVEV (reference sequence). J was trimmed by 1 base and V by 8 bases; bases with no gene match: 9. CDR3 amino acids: CASGVTSGDGTDTQYF. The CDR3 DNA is TGTGCCAGCGGCGTTACTAGCGGGGACGGCACAGATACGCAGTATTTT.

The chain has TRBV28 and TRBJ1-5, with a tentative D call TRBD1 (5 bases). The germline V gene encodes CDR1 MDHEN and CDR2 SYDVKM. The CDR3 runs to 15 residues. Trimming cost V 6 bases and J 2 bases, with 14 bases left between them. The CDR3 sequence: CASRLGGGGNQPQHF. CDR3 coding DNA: TGTGCCAGCAGGCTGGGGGGGGGAGGCAATCAGCCCCAGCATTTT.

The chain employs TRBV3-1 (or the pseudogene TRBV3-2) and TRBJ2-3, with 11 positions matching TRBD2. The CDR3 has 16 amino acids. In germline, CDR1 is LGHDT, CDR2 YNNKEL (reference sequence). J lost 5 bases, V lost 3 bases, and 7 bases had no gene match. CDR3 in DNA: TGTGCCAGCAGCCACCTTAGCGGGGGGGTAAGAGATACGCAGTATTTT. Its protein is CASSHLSGGVRDTQYF.

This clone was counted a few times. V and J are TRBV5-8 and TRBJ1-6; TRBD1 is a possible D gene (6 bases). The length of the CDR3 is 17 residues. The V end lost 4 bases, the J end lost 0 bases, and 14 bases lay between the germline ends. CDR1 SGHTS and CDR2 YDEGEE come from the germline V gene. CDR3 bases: TGTGCCAGCAGCGATCAGGGGTTGGGCTCCTATAATTCACCCCTCCACTTT. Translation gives CASSDQGLGSYNSPLHF.

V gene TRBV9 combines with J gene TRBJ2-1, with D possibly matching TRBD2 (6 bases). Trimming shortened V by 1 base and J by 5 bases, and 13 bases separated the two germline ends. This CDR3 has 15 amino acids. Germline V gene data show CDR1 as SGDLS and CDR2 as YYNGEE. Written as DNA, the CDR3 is TGTGCCAGCAGCGTAATGGGGACTGGAGACAATGAGCAGTTCTTC. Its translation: CASSVMGTGDNEQFF.

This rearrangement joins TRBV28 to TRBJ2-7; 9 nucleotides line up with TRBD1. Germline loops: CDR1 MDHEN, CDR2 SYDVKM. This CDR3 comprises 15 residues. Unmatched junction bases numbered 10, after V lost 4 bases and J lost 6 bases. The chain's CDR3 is CASSSTGGRLVEQYF. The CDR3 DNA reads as TGTGCCAGCAGTTCTACAGGGGGCCGTTTGGTCGAGCAGTACTTC.

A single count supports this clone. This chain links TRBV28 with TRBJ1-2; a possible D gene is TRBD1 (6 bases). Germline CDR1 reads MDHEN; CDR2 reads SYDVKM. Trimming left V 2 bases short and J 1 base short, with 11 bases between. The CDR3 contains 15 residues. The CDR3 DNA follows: TGTGCCAGCAGTTTAGCAGGGGCGGTTAACTATGGCTACACCTTC. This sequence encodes CASSLAGAVNYGYTF.

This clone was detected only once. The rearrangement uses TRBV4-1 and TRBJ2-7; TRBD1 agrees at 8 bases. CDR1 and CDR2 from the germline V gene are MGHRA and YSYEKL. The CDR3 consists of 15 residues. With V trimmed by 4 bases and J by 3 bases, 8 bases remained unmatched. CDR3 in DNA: TGCGCCAGCAGCCCCCAAGCAGGGGGCCGCTACGAGCAGTACTTC. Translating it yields CASSPQAGGRYEQYF.

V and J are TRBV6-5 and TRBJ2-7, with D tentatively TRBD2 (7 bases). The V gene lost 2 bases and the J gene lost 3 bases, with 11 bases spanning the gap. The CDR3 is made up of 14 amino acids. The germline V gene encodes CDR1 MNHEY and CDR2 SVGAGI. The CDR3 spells CASSYGGGSYEQYF. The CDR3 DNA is TGTGCCAGCAGTTACGGCGGGGGCAGCTACGAGCAGTACTTC.

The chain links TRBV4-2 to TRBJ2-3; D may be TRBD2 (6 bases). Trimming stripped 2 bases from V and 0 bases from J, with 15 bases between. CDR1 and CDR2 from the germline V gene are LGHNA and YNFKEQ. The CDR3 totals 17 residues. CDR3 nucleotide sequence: TGTGCCAGCAGCCAATCCGGGGTGGGGGGAAGCACAGATACGCAGTATTTT. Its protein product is CASSQSGVGGSTDTQYF.

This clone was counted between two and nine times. The CDR3 sequence is CASSGGQGAWGYEAFF. The CDR3 nucleotides read TGTGCCAGCAGCGGCGGACAGGGGGCGTGGGGTTATGAAGCTTTCTTT. The chain combines TRBV9 with TRBJ1-1; 11 bases agree with TRBD1. Trimming at V came to 3 bases and at J to 7 bases, leaving 11 bases not matched to a gene. This CDR3 is 16 amino acids long. Germline V gives CDR1 SGDLS, CDR2 YYNGEE.